This T cell receptor (beta chain) was captured in a study of CD8+ T cells in alopecia areata. Study details: The share of scalp area affected provided the severity score for treated patients. Broader study findings: Amid tofacitinib therapy, many expanded lesional clones stayed present in scalp and blood.

To note about this clone: Its specificity is unknown.

Looked up from germline, CDR1 is GTSNPN and CDR2 is SVGIG (reference sequence). There are 11 residues in the CDR3. Trimming cost V 1 base and J 4 bases, with 4 bases left between them. The treatment denotes: oral pan-JAK inhibitor, 5-10 mg twice daily. Lesional scalp tissue (obtained by punch biopsy) and peripheral blood were collected from alopecia areata patients. RNA extraction and reverse transcription yielded cDNA as sequencing template. Sequencing used immunoSEQ multiplex PCR; TCRdb keeps in-frame clones, though not all of them. The data contain fewer than 250,000 clones, around 43% of them singletons.

This chain connects TRBV30 to TRBJ1-1; D gene unclear. This clonotype originated in a human donor with alopecia areata. The sequenced sample was CD4+ T cells sorted from blood, obtained at approximately week 39, from a patient treated with tofacitinib. CDR3 sequence: CAWSETTEAFF. For the CDR3, the DNA is TGTGCCTGGAGTGAAACCACTGAAGCTTTCTTT.